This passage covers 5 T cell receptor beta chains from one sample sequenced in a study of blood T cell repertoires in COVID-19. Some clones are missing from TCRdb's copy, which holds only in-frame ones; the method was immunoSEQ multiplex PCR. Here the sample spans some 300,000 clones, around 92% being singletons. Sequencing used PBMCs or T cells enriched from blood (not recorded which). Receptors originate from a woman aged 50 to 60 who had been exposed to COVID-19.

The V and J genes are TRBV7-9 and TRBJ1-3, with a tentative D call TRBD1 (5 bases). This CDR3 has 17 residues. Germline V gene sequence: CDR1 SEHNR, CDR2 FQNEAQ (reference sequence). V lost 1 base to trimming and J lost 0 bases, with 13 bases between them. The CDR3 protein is CASSLGWGPRSGNTIYF. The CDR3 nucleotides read TGTGCCAGCAGCTTAGGATGGGGCCCACGCTCTGGAAACACCATATATTTT.

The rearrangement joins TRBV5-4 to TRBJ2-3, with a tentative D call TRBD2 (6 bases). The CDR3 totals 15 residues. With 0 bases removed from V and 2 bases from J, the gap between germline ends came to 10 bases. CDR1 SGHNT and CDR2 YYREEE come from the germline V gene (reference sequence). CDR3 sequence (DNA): TGTGCCAGCAGCTTGGGCGGGATCCCCACAGATACGCAGTATTTT. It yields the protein CASSLGGIPTDTQYF.

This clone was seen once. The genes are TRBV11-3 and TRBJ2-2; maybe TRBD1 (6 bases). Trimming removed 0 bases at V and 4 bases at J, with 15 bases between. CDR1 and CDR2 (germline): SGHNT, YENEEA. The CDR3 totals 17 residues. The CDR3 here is CASSLDHRGSTTGELFF. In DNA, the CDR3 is TGTGCCAGCAGCTTAGATCATAGGGGGAGTACCACCGGGGAGCTGTTTTTT.

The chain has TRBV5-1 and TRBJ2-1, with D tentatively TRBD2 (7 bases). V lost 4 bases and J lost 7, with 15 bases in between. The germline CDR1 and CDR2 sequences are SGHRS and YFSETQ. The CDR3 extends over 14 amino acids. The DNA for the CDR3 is TGCGCCAGCAGCCCAAGGGGGGAGGGGAATGAGCAGTTCTTC. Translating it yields CASSPRGEGNEQFF.

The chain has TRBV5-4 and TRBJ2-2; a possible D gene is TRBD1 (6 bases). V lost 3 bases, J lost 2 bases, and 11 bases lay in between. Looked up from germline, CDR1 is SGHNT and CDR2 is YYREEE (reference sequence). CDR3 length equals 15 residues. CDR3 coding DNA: TGTGCCAGCAGCTGGAAACAGGGTAACACCGGGGAGCTGTTTTTT. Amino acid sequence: CASSWKQGNTGELFF.